This is a list of T cell receptor beta chains from one sample in a study of T cell changes during pregnancy in multiple sclerosis. Profiled with immunoSEQ multiplex PCR; TCRdb holds only in-frame clones, not every one. Seen here are roughly 100,000 clones, more than 85% observed once, and the top ten hold around 3.1%. The starting material was peripheral blood, obtained in the second trimester of pregnancy. These receptors were obtained from a female donor with multiple sclerosis, enrolled in a pregnancy study. The conserved cysteine and the conserved F or W are not part of the CDR3 here. Rows may omit the clone size; those that give it use once, few, many or a size class.

TRBV18	-	TRBJ1-1	ASSPLQGARSAEAF
TRBV19	-	TRBJ1-4	ASSPRADSEVRKLF
TRBV28	-	TRBJ1-2	ASSLSFYGYT
TRBV15	-	TRBJ2-6	ATSRDRGSGANVLT
TRBV4-1	-	TRBJ2-1	ASSEGGVYNEQF
TRBV29-1	-	TRBJ1-2	SVGGGNGYT
TRBV5-6	-	TRBJ2-7	ASSRQGVYEQY
TRBV11-2	-	TRBJ2-3	ASERGSWGTDTQY
TRBV19	-	TRBJ2-7	ASSIGRAYEQY
TRBV4-1	once	TRBJ2-5	ASSLTGGETQY
TRBV19	-	TRBJ2-7	ASRGFSTYEQY
TRBV7-9	-	TRBJ2-5	ASSLQDRGGQETQY
TRBV4-2	-	TRBJ2-1	ASSQDLGTTLYNEQF